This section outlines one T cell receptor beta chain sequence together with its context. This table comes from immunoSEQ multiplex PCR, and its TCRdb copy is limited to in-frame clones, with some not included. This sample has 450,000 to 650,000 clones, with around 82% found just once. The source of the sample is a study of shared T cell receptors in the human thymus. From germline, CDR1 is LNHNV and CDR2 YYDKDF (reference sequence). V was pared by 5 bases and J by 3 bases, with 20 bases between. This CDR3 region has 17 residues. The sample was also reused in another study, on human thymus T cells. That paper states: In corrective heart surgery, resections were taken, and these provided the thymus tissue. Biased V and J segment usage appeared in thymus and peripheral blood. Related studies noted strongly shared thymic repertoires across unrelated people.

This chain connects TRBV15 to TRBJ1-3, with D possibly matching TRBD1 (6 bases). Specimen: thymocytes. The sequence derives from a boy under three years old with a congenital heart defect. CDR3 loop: CATSPDEDRFDGNTIYF. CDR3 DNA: TGTGCCACCAGCCCTGACGAGGACAGATTTGATGGAAACACCATATATTTT.